One sample yielded the 19 T cell receptor beta chains listed below, sequenced in a study of read filtering for tumor transcriptome and immune sequencing. This library used roughly 400 ng RNA and molecular barcoded adaptors spanning alpha/delta and beta/gamma chains. TCRdb re-derived calls from the reads in MiXCR, one entry per CDR3 protein. The sample has roughly 67,000 distinct CDR3 sequences; about 19% are singletons. The sample was a population of CD138-negative cells sorted from bone marrow. The source is a donor older than 35 with multiple myeloma.

This clonotype was seen only a few times. This chain links TRBV7-9 with TRBJ2-7; D is undetermined. The V gene's germline CDR1 is SEHNR and CDR2 FQNEAQ (reference sequence). Trimming pared 4 bases from V and 3 bases from J, leaving 7 bases between. The CDR3 totals 12 residues. The DNA for the CDR3 is TGTGCCAGCAGCTCCCTGGTCTACGAGCAGTACTTC. It yields the protein CASSSLVYEQYF.

This clonotype appeared many times. V usage is TRBV20-1 and J usage is TRBJ2-2; TRBD2 aligns across 9 bases. The CDR3 runs to 15 residues. Per the germline V gene, CDR1 is DFQATT and CDR2 is SNEGSKA (reference sequence). V lost 5 bases to trimming and J lost 1 base; unmatched junction nucleotides: 5. This chain's CDR3 is CSADGTSRNTGELFF. In nucleotides, the CDR3 is TGCAGTGCTGATGGGACTAGCCGGAACACCGGGGAGCTGTTTTTT.

A word on this clonotype: This may stem from a read error, because a much larger clone lies one nucleotide away. V usage is TRBV28 and J usage is TRBJ2-5; maybe TRBD2 (7 bases). CDR3 size: 16 residues. Germline-derived CDR1 and CDR2 are MDHEN and SYDVKM. Trimming took off 8 bases at V and 2 bases at J, with 21 bases between the two ends. In DNA form, the CDR3 reads TGTGCCAGCGGGATTGAGAGGGGGGGCCAGCAAGAGACCCAGTACTTC. As protein: CASGIERGGQQETQYF.

The genes are TRBV6-6 and TRBJ2-7; possible D gene TRBD1, 6 bases. Trimming pared 4 bases from V and 10 bases from J, leaving 8 bases between. The length of the CDR3 is 10 residues. Germline CDR1 and CDR2: MNHNY and SVGAGI (reference sequence). This CDR3 reads CASSSGHQYF. CDR3 nucleotide sequence: TGTGCCAGCAGTTCGGGACATCAGTACTTC.

For this clonotype: This may arise from a read error, as a much more abundant clone is one base away. The V gene is TRBV27, the J gene TRBJ2-5; D might be TRBD1 or TRBD2, each matching 5 bases. The CDR3 loop spans 12 amino acids. Germline CDR1 and CDR2: MNHEY and SMNVEV (reference sequence). CDR3 region: CASSLSGETQHF. DNA for the CDR3: TGTGCCAGCAGTTTATCGGGGGAGACCCAGCACTTC.

About this clonotype: This may be a read error: a much more frequent sequence differs by one nucleotide. The chain carries TRBV6-6 and TRBJ1-1, with 8 bases fitting TRBD1. CDR1 and CDR2 from the germline V gene are MNHNY and SVGAGI (reference sequence). The V segment lost 5 bases and the J segment 5 bases; nucleotides outside the gene matches: 10. This CDR3 contains 15 residues. This chain's CDR3 is CASSPRGQGGTEAFF. CDR3 nucleotides: TGTGCCAGCAGTCCCCGTGGACAGGGAGGTACTGAAGCTTTCTTT.

In this sample, this clonotype is medium-sized (0.01 to 0.1%). The V and J genes are TRBV19 and TRBJ2-1; D may be TRBD1 (5 bases). V lost 5 bases and J 0 bases, leaving 11 bases between the germline ends. This CDR3 comprises 15 residues. Germline V gives CDR1 LNHDA, CDR2 SQIVND (reference sequence). Here the CDR3 DNA reads TGTGCCAGTAGTCCTGACAGAGGCTCCTACAATGAGCAGTTCTTC. It is translated as CASSPDRGSYNEQFF. The whole variable domain, filled in from reference TRBV19 and TRBJ2-1, reads DGGITQSPKYLFRKEGQNVTLSCEQNLNHDAMYWYRQDPGQGLRLIYYSQIVNDFQKGDIAEGYSVSREKKESFPLTVTSAQKNPTAFYLCASSPDRGSYNEQFFGPGTRLTVL.

This clonotype was seen more than once but under ten times. The V call is TRBV12-3 or TRBV12-4, the J call TRBJ2-7, with D maybe TRBD2 (6 bases). This CDR3 comprises 13 residues. V lost 3 bases and J lost 1, with 7 bases in between. CDR3 amino acids: CASSLGRSYEQYF. The CDR3 coding sequence is TGTGCCAGCAGTTTGGGGAGGTCCTACGAGCAGTACTTC.

In its sample, this clonotype was seen many times. The rearrangement uses TRBV28 and TRBJ2-1; TRBD2 might be the D (6 bases). The germline gives CDR1 MDHEN, CDR2 SYDVKM. This CDR3 comprises 15 residues. Trimming took 8 bases from V and 6 from J, leaving 20 bases between them. The CDR3 nucleotides read TGTGCCAGCGGAATGAATCCTCAAGCGGGCAATGAGCAGTTCTTC. Translating gives CASGMNPQAGNEQFF.

In its sample, this clonotype was seen many times. A much larger clone lies one base from this, so it may be a read error. The chain uses TRBV6-5 and TRBJ1-1; a possible D gene is TRBD1 (6 bases). There are 13 residues in the CDR3. Between the trimmed V and J ends, which lost 8 bases and 0 bases, there was a span of 10 bases. Germline V lookup: CDR1 MNHEY, CDR2 SVGAGI. This CDR3 reads CASGGHLNTEAFF. The DNA for the CDR3 is TGTGCCAGCGGGGGACACCTGAACACTGAAGCTTTCTTT.

This clonotype has a count of ten or more. The V call is TRBV2, the J call TRBJ2-1; 11 bases align to TRBD2. The CDR3 length is 13 residues. With V trimmed by 9 bases and J by 5 bases, 3 bases remained unmatched. Germline V gene lookup returns CDR1 SNHLY and CDR2 FYNNEI. Here the CDR3 reads CAREGLADNEQFF. The DNA of the CDR3 is TGTGCCAGGGAGGGACTAGCGGACAATGAGCAGTTCTTC.

At least ten counts were recorded for this clonotype. This chain links TRBV12-3 or TRBV12-4 with TRBJ1-1, with 9 bases matching TRBD1. CDR3 size: 14 residues. Trimming removed 6 bases from V and 3 bases from J; junction bases left unmatched: 5. The CDR3 sequence is CASRSTGGDTEAFF. DNA of the CDR3: TGTGCCAGCAGATCAACAGGGGGCGACACTGAAGCTTTCTTT.

Ten or more counts support this clonotype. This sequence joins TRBV24-1 and TRBJ1-1, with unresolved D. The CDR3 runs 13 residues. V lost 7 bases and J 7 bases, leaving 15 bases between the germline ends. CDR1 and CDR2 (germline): KGHDR, SFDVKD. The CDR3 loop reads CATRTTKGGEAFF. The CDR3 DNA reads TGTGCCACCAGGACTACCAAGGGTGGTGAAGCTTTCTTT.

Points on this clonotype: A much larger clone sits a single nucleotide away, making a read error possible. CDR3 nucleotide sequence: TGCAGTGCTAGAGATGCCAGGGCTGGACAGCCCAAGCATTTT. This encodes CSARDARAGQPKHF. The V and J genes are TRBV20-1 and TRBJ1-5, with D tentatively TRBD1 (6 bases). The V gene's germline CDR1 is DFQATT and CDR2 SNEGSKA (reference sequence). This CDR3 has 14 residues.

This clonotype showed up just a few times. A much larger clone lies one base from this, so it may be a read error. The rearrangement uses TRBV11-3 and TRBJ2-1; a possible D gene is TRBD2 (7 bases). The germline gives CDR1 SGHNT, CDR2 YENEEA. The CDR3 is 16 amino acids. The DNA of the CDR3 is TGTGCCTGCAGCTTAGGGGGGGGCACCAAATACAATGAGCAGTTCTTC. Amino acids: CACSLGGGTKYNEQFF.

This clonotype appeared many times. The rearrangement joins TRBV29-1 to TRBJ2-7, with 10 bases that match TRBD2. The CDR3 totals 13 residues. Germline CDR1 reads SQVTM; CDR2 reads ANQGSEA. V trimming: 6 bases; J trimming: 4 bases; junction bases outside the gene matches: 6. The CDR3 DNA is TGCAGCGTGACCCTAGCGGGAGTTTACGAGCAGTACTTC. Translation: CSVTLAGVYEQYF.

A single count supports this clonotype. The J gene is TRBJ1-2, the V gene TRBV2; D ambiguous. The V gene lost 8 bases and the J gene lost 1 base, with 8 bases spanning the gap. This CDR3 contains 12 residues. Germline V gives CDR1 SNHLY, CDR2 FYNNEI. CDR3 amino acids: CASGSHNYGYTF. CDR3 DNA sequence: TGTGCCAGCGGTTCACATAACTATGGCTACACCTTC.

This clonotype came up many times. The V call is TRBV6-1, the J call TRBJ1-1; D not certain. The CDR3 has 14 residues. The V end was cut by 4 bases, the J end by 5 bases, with 14 bases between. Per the germline V gene, CDR1 is MNHNS and CDR2 is SASEGT. CDR3 region: CASSARERVTEAFF. CDR3 DNA: TGTGCCAGCAGTGCCCGGGAGAGGGTAACTGAAGCTTTCTTT.

This chain uses TRBV10-3 with TRBJ1-2, with 9 bases lining up with TRBD1. This CDR3 is built from 16 residues. The V and J ends lost 2 bases and 7 bases, in that order; junction bases with no gene match: 11. Germline V gene lookup returns CDR1 ENHRY and CDR2 SYGVKD. This CDR3 reads CAISEGTGRFMVGYTF. The CDR3 coding sequence is TGTGCCATCAGTGAGGGGACAGGGAGGTTTATGGTTGGCTACACCTTC.